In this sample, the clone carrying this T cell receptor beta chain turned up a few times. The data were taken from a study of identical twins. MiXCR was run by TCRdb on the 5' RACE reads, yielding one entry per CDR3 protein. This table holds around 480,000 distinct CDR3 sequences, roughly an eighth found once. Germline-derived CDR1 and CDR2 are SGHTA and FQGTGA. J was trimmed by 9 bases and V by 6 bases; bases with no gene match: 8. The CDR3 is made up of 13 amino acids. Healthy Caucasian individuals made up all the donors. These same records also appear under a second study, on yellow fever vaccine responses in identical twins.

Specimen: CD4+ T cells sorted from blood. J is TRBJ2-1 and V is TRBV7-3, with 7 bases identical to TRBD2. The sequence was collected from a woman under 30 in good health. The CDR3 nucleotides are TGTGCCAGCAGTTCCCTGGGCGGGAGTGAGCAGTTCTTC. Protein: CASSSLGGSEQFF.